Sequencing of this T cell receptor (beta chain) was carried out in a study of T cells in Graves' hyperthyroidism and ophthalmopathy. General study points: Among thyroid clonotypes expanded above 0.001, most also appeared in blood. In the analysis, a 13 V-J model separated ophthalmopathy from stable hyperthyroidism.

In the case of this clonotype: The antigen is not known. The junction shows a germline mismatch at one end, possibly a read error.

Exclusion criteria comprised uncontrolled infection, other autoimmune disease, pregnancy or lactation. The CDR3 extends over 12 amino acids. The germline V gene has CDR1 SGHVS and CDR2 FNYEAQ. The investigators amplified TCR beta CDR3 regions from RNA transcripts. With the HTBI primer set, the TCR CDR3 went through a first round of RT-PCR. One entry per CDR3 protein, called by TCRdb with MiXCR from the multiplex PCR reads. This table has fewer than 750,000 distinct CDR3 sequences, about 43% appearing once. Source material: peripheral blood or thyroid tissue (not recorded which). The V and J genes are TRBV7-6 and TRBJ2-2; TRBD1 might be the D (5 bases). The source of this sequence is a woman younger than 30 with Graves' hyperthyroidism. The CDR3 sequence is CARSSRTGELFF. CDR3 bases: TGTGCCAGAAGCTCAAGGACAGGGGAGCTGTTTTTT.